One sample yielded the 13 T cell receptor beta chains listed below, sequenced in a study of blood T cell repertoires in COVID-19. Assay used: immunoSEQ multiplex PCR; TCRdb lists only in-frame clones, some missing. The sample carries more than 200,000 clones, 88% recorded once. The sample comprised peripheral blood. The source is a human donor in a cohort sampled during active COVID-19.

As DNA, the CDR3 is TGTGCCAGCAGCCCGGGGGTCAATCAGCCCCAGCATTTT. It specifies CASSPGVNQPQHF. The rearrangement links TRBV12-3 or TRBV12-4 to TRBJ1-5; D might be TRBD1 (5 bases). This CDR3 is built from 13 residues. The V and J ends lost 6 bases and 3 bases respectively, with 9 bases between them.

The chain carries TRBV30 and TRBJ2-6, with D hard to call. The germline V gene encodes CDR1 GTSNPN and CDR2 SVGIG (reference sequence). The CDR3 covers 15 residues. The V end was cut by 8 bases, the J end by 2 bases, with 16 bases between. This chain's CDR3 is CARGGSATGANVLTF. The CDR3 bases are TGTGCCCGCGGCGGCTCAGCAACTGGGGCCAACGTCCTGACTTTC. Full variable domain (outside the CDR3, taken from reference TRBV30 and TRBJ2-6): SQTIHQWPATLVQPVGSPLSLECTVEGTSNPNLYWYRQAAGRGLQLLFYSVGIGQISSEVPQNLSASRPQDRQFILSSKKLLLSDSGFYLCARGGSATGANVLTFGAGSRLTVL.

This clone was picked up one time. V gene TRBV19 combines with J gene TRBJ2-5; D may be TRBD1 (5 bases). Germline-derived CDR1 and CDR2 are LNHDA and SQIVND (reference sequence). V lost 7 bases and J 2 bases, leaving 17 bases between the germline ends. The CDR3 consists of 15 residues. This CDR3 reads CASIPRHGQQETQYF. CDR3 bases: TGTGCCAGTATACCCAGACACGGACAACAAGAGACCCAGTACTTC.

V usage is TRBV4-1 and J usage is TRBJ2-7, with TRBD1 matching over 10 bases. V shed 1 base and J 0 bases; nucleotides not matched to a gene: 9. The CDR3 runs 18 residues. Looked up from germline, CDR1 is MGHRA and CDR2 is YSYEKL. CDR3 nucleotide sequence: TGCGCCAGCAGCCAAGGTGACGGGACAGGGGTAGGCTCCTACGAGCAGTACTTC. This translates into CASSQGDGTGVGSYEQYF.

This rearrangement joins TRBV4-2 to TRBJ1-2, with D hard to call. With 0 bases removed from V and 2 bases from J, the gap between germline ends came to 4 bases. The CDR3 length is 13 residues. The germline gives CDR1 LGHNA, CDR2 YNFKEQ. CDR3 sequence (DNA): TGTGCCAGCAGCCAAGAACAAAACTATGGCTACACCTTC. It encodes CASSQEQNYGYTF.

J is TRBJ1-2 and V is TRBV12-3 or TRBV12-4, with D uncertain. There are 12 residues in the CDR3. Trimming cost V 3 bases and J 6 bases, with 8 bases left between them. CDR3 loop: CASSLYGDGYTF. The CDR3 coding sequence is TGTGCCAGCAGTTTGTACGGGGATGGCTACACCTTC.

This clone was seen only once. J is TRBJ1-1 and V is TRBV5-1, with D uncertain. Germline V gene lookup returns CDR1 SGHRS and CDR2 YFSETQ. V was pared by 4 bases and J by 0 bases, with 16 bases between. CDR3 length: 16 amino acids. The CDR3 is CASSMDGLNMNTEAFF. The CDR3 nucleotides read TGCGCCAGCAGCATGGACGGACTAAATATGAACACTGAAGCTTTCTTT.

The chain links TRBV7-9 to TRBJ2-7, with 7 bases aligning to TRBD1. V shed 6 bases, J shed 6 bases, and the junction held 5 bases outside the gene matches. Germline assignment: CDR1 SEHNR and CDR2 FQNEAQ (reference sequence). CDR3 length: 12 amino acids. The CDR3 here is CASRWYRGEQYF. The DNA for the CDR3 is TGTGCCAGCAGGTGGTACAGGGGCGAGCAGTACTTC.

This clone has a handful of counts. The CDR3 loop reads CAWSVGMNTEAFF. DNA of the CDR3: TGTGCCTGGAGTGTTGGCATGAACACTGAAGCTTTCTTT. The V gene is TRBV30, the J gene TRBJ1-1, with D hard to call. CDR3 size: 13 residues. Germline V gives CDR1 GTSNPN, CDR2 SVGIG (reference sequence). Trimming shortened V by 0 bases and J by 0 bases, and 5 bases separated the two germline ends.

The chain carries TRBV20-1 and TRBJ1-4, with TRBD1 identical over 8 bases. This CDR3 contains 14 residues. V was clipped by 3 bases and J by 14 bases; unmatched bases: 14. Germline CDR1 is DFQATT and CDR2 is SNEGSKA (reference sequence). CDR3 amino acids: CSASSARGRLGLFF. Written as DNA, the CDR3 is TGCAGTGCTAGTTCGGCCAGGGGGCGCCTAGGCCTGTTTTTT.

The V and J genes are TRBV6-2 or TRBV6-3 and TRBJ2-3; 9 nucleotides agree with TRBD1. The germline V gene has CDR1 MNHEY and CDR2 SVGEGT. The CDR3 consists of 14 residues. With V trimmed by 4 bases and J by 5 bases, 4 bases remained unmatched. CDR3 region: CASSSPGQGDTQYF. The DNA of the CDR3 is TGTGCCAGCAGTTCCCCGGGACAGGGAGATACGCAGTATTTT.

The rearrangement links TRBV3-1 (or the pseudogene TRBV3-2) to TRBJ2-7; TRBD1 aligns across 10 bases. The length of the CDR3 is 22 residues. The J segment lost 6 bases and the V segment lost 1 base, leaving 27 bases of the junction unmatched. CDR1 and CDR2 (germline): LGHDT, YNNKEL (reference sequence). DNA for the CDR3: TGTGCCAGCAGCCAAGTCCCCACCCCGGGACAGGGGACCCAATCCCCACATCTCGAGCAGTACTTC. Amino acids: CASSQVPTPGQGTQSPHLEQYF.

J is TRBJ2-1 and V is TRBV20-1; D call uncertain. Trimming stripped 2 bases from V and 11 bases from J, with 10 bases between. This CDR3 contains 11 residues. Germline CDR1 reads DFQATT; CDR2 reads SNEGSKA (reference sequence). DNA of the CDR3: TGCAGTGCTAGACCAAAGGAGCAGCAGTTCTTC. It codes for CSARPKEQQFF.